Below, 16 T cell receptor beta chains from the same sample are listed, as sequenced in a study of blood T cell repertoires in COVID-19. Here immunoSEQ multiplex PCR was the method, and the copy in TCRdb shows in-frame clones only, minus some. This sample has around 390,000 clones, with more than 75% found just once. Sequenced: PBMCs or T cells enriched from blood (not recorded which). Every receptor here comes from a woman in her 50s who had recovered from COVID-19.

J is TRBJ1-1 and V is TRBV7-9; TRBD1 might be the D (6 bases). This CDR3 comprises 18 residues. V lost 1 base, J lost 0 bases, and 18 bases lay in between. The germline gives CDR1 SEHNR, CDR2 FQNEAQ (reference sequence). CDR3 region: CASSLGTRGAQMNTEAFF. The CDR3 DNA reads as TGTGCCAGCAGCTTAGGGACCAGGGGAGCCCAGATGAACACTGAAGCTTTCTTT. Using reference TRBV7-9 and TRBJ1-1 for the parts outside the CDR3, the full variable domain is DTGVSQNPRHKITKRGQNVTFRCDPISEHNRLYWYRQTLGQGPEFLTYFQNEAQLEKSRLLSDRFSAERPKGSFSTLEIQRTEQGDSAMYLCASSLGTRGAQMNTEAFFGQGTRLTVV.

The CDR3 nucleotides are TGTGCCAGCAGTCAAAACAGGGGGGAGACAGATACGCAGTATTTT. It translates to CASSQNRGETDTQYF. This chain uses TRBV2 with TRBJ2-3; TRBD1 matches 8 bases. The ends lost 5 bases at V and 3 bases at J; junction bases unmatched: 7. The CDR3 covers 15 residues. Germline-derived CDR1 and CDR2 are SNHLY and FYNNEI.

The chain couples TRBV2 to TRBJ2-3; TRBD1 aligns across 7 bases. Germline values: CDR1 SNHLY, CDR2 FYNNEI. The CDR3 is made up of 15 amino acids. V trimming: 6 bases; J trimming: 1 base; junction bases outside the gene matches: 7. CDR3 protein: CASRGRGPRTDTQYF. The DNA of the CDR3 is TGTGCCAGCAGAGGTAGGGGGCCGCGCACAGATACGCAGTATTTT.

This chain uses TRBV4-1 with TRBJ1-6; D is perhaps TRBD1 (5 bases). This CDR3 contains 16 residues. V gave up 4 bases and J gave up 9 bases, with 19 bases separating them. Germline CDR1 MGHRA, CDR2 YSYEKL. The CDR3 loop reads CASSRGGDTTGSPLHF. The DNA of the CDR3 is TGCGCCAGCAGCCGCGGGGGAGACACTACAGGTTCACCCCTCCACTTT.

The chain uses TRBV12-3 or TRBV12-4 and TRBJ1-1; a weak D match, TRBD1 (6 bases). This CDR3 has 13 residues. Trimming cost V 10 bases and J 6 bases, with 18 bases left between them. The CDR3 protein is CATSFQGIAEAFF. CDR3 nucleotide sequence: TGTGCCACCTCGTTCCAGGGGATCGCTGAAGCTTTCTTT.

CDR3 DNA sequence: TGTGCCAGCAGCCAGGGGATGAGGGTTTTTGTTGTAGGAGGTGAAAAACTGTTTTTT. Amino acid sequence: CASSQGMRVFVVGGEKLFF. This chain connects TRBV3-1 (or the pseudogene TRBV3-2) to TRBJ1-4; D unresolved. Germline lookup yields CDR1 LGHDT and CDR2 YNNKEL (reference sequence). V gave up 3 bases and J gave up 7 bases, with 27 bases separating them. The CDR3 contains 19 residues.

The chain couples TRBV19 to TRBJ2-1, with 8 bases matching TRBD1. Germline CDR1 reads LNHDA; CDR2 reads SQIVND (reference sequence). The CDR3 is 15 residues long. Trimming at V came to 7 bases and at J to 3 bases, leaving 8 bases not matched to a gene. CDR3 nucleotides: TGTGCCAGTACCAAAGGACAGGGAAGCTACAATGAGCAGTTCTTC. Protein product: CASTKGQGSYNEQFF.

The V and J genes are TRBV6-1 and TRBJ1-4; the D gene is possibly TRBD1 (5 bases). The CDR3 is made up of 12 amino acids. Per germline, CDR1 MNHNS and CDR2 SASEGT. The V and J ends lost 2 bases and 8 bases respectively, with 6 bases between them. The CDR3: CASSERGEKLFF. CDR3 in DNA: TGTGCCAGCAGTGAACGGGGGGAAAAACTGTTTTTT.

The J gene is TRBJ2-1, the V gene TRBV5-4; TRBD1 agrees at 9 bases. Germline CDR1 is SGHNT and CDR2 is YYREEE (reference sequence). After removal of 4 bases from V and 6 bases from J, the junction contained 8 bases not matched to a gene. CDR3 size: 15 residues. The CDR3 DNA is TGTGCCAGCAGCCGGCGGGACAGGGCGCGCAATGAGCAGTTCTTC. It is translated as CASSRRDRARNEQFF.

The chain has TRBV27 and TRBJ1-1; perhaps TRBD1 as D (6 bases). Germline values: CDR1 MNHEY, CDR2 SMNVEV (reference sequence). There are 14 residues in the CDR3. Trimming removed 3 bases at V and 4 bases at J, with 12 bases between. In DNA form, the CDR3 reads TGTGCCAGCAGTTTTTGGGCAGGGGCCACTGAAGCTTTCTTT. Its translation: CASSFWAGATEAFF.

The rearrangement joins TRBV9 to TRBJ2-2; 8 bases map to TRBD1. The CDR3 is 18 residues long. Germline V CDR1 and CDR2: SGDLS, YYNGEE. Germline trimming cut 6 bases from V and 3 bases from J; bases unmatched to any gene: 16. The DNA of the CDR3 is TGTGCCAGCACCCCTAGGCAGGGGGCTGAGGACTACACCGGGGAGCTGTTTTTT. Translated, it gives CASTPRQGAEDYTGELFF.

The chain links TRBV28 to TRBJ1-3, with D possibly TRBD1 on 6 matching bases. The V gene lost 2 bases and the J gene lost 4 bases, with 18 bases spanning the gap. Germline V gene lookup returns CDR1 MDHEN and CDR2 SYDVKM. This CDR3 is 17 amino acids long. CDR3 loop: CASSLELGGLAGNTIYF. The CDR3 DNA reads as TGTGCCAGCAGTTTAGAGCTGGGGGGGCTAGCCGGAAACACCATATATTTT.

The chain joins TRBV6-6 to TRBJ1-1; no reliable D call. Per the germline V gene, CDR1 is MNHNY and CDR2 is SVGAGI (reference sequence). V was clipped by 0 bases and J by 5 bases, with 13 bases between them. CDR3 length: 15 residues. Here the CDR3 DNA reads TGTGCCAGCAGTTACTCGTCGAGGAGCGGGACTGAAGCTTTCTTT. Protein: CASSYSSRSGTEAFF.

This clone occurred once. The chain employs TRBV24-1 and TRBJ1-5, with D perhaps matching TRBD1 (6 bases). CDR1 is KGHDR and CDR2 is SFDVKD in the germline V gene. The CDR3 runs to 15 residues. V dropped 11 bases and J dropped 6 bases, with 22 bases sitting between them. The CDR3 loop reads CAITPGQQWGQPQHF. The CDR3 DNA sequence: TGTGCCATCACTCCGGGACAACAGTGGGGTCAGCCCCAGCATTTT.

As for this clone: Other DNA sequences of this sample code for an identical CDR3. This rearrangement joins TRBV11-1 to TRBJ2-5; TRBD1 aligns across 9 bases. Germline V CDR1 and CDR2: SGHAT, FQDESV (reference sequence). The V and J ends lost 5 bases and 5 bases, in that order; junction bases with no gene match: 3. The CDR3 has 13 residues. This CDR3 is CASSLGQGETQYF. The CDR3 bases are TGTGCCAGCAGCCTCGGACAGGGGGAGACCCAGTACTTC.

The rearrangement links TRBV9 to TRBJ1-6, with a possible D match to TRBD1 (5 bases). Germline CDR1 is SGDLS and CDR2 is YYNGEE. The CDR3 is made up of 13 amino acids. V was cut by 7 bases and J by 7 bases, with 12 bases left in between. The CDR3 is CASGQGRNSPLHF. CDR3 nucleotides: TGTGCCAGCGGCCAGGGAAGGAATTCACCCCTCCACTTT.